What follows describes a single T cell receptor beta chain. The antigen is not known. These data come from a study of blood T cells in healthy people across ages. Turning to the study itself: About one barcoded TCR beta cDNA was captured per two T cells.

It was with a sample-barcoded 5' primer and a J-beta primer mix that a second PCR of roughly 6 to 11 cycles was run. A 12-random-nucleotide template-switch adaptor tagged each cDNA molecule. All samples yielded 2.5 million or more CDR3-containing paired-end reads. TCRdb reprocessed the 5' RACE reads via MiXCR and lists one record per CDR3 protein. The sample has more than 1,400,000 distinct CDR3 sequences; roughly 40% are singletons. Study-level points and caveats: Age showed a roughly linear inverse relationship with TCR beta diversity per million T cells.

Germline V CDR1 and CDR2: DFQATT, SNEGSKA (reference sequence). V dropped 4 bases and J dropped 2 bases, with 8 bases sitting between them. The CDR3 is 12 residues long. The specimen sequenced was blood. This receptor was taken from a woman younger than 35 in good health. The V call is TRBV20-1, the J call TRBJ1-2; D uncertain. The CDR3 DNA reads as TGCAGTGCTATGCCGCAGAACTATGGCTACACCTTC. Protein: CSAMPQNYGYTF.